The present TCR beta chain was sequenced within a study of cytomegalovirus exposure and HLA in healthy donors. 60 Vbeta and 13 Jbeta primers were used in PCR. Data came from immunoSEQ multiplex PCR; TCRdb stores just in-frame clones and leaves some out. There are under 150,000 clones in the sample; less than 80% occur only once, and over 8.5% lies in the top ten. On this clone itself: Its antigen is currently unknown.

CDR3 length: 15 amino acids. The V segment lost 4 bases and the J segment 6 bases; nucleotides outside the gene matches: 6. CDR1 and CDR2 (germline): LNHDA, SQIVND (reference sequence). Findings of the study overall: Cytomegalovirus-associated status was assigned to approximately 160 TCR beta chains. It was reported that TCR beta sequences correctly inferred the HLA-A and HLA-B alleles for most subjects.

The source is a woman aged 45 to 65 in good health and CMV-seropositive. The sequencing sample was made of PBMCs. The genes are TRBV19 and TRBJ2-1, with 10 bases that match TRBD1. Here the CDR3 reads CASSTRQGAGNEQFF. Here the CDR3 DNA reads TGTGCCAGTAGTACAAGACAGGGGGCAGGCAATGAGCAGTTCTTC.